Shown below are 30 T cell receptor beta chains from a single sample sequenced in a study of cytomegalovirus exposure and HLA in healthy donors (dated by TCRdb to 2016 to 2017). Preparation of the library involved the immunoSEQ multiplex PCR assay. The multiplex PCR relied on a mix of 60 forward primers for TCR Vbeta segments and 13 reverse primers for TCR Jbeta segments. TCRdb stores this immuneACCESS table with in-frame sequences only. Part of the clones is absent; in the studies checked, under half of the shortfall reflects unresolved V genes, and no reason is known for the rest. The sample contains approximately 150,000 clones, roughly 81% of them found a single time. Jointly, the top ten make up roughly 2.5% of the sample. The sample consisted of PBMCs. Every receptor here comes from a man younger than 40 in good health and CMV-seropositive.

As DNA, the CDR3 is TGTGCCAGCACGTGGAGGGTACAGAACTATGGCTACACCTTC. Translated: CASTWRVQNYGYTF. The chain combines TRBV2 with TRBJ1-2, with no clear D. The CDR3 is 14 residues long. In germline, CDR1 is SNHLY, CDR2 FYNNEI. Trimming took off 7 bases at V and 2 bases at J, with 14 bases between the two ends.

The chain employs TRBV29-1 and TRBJ2-6; 12 bases agree with TRBD1. Germline CDR1 is SQVTM and CDR2 is ANQGSEA. The CDR3 sequence is 16 residues long. J was trimmed by 4 bases and V by 4 bases; bases with no gene match: 5. CDR3 sequence (DNA): TGCAGCGTTGGGGGACAGGGGGCGGGAGGGGCCAACGTCCTGACTTTC. It yields the protein CSVGGQGAGGANVLTF.

The DNA of the CDR3 is TGTGCCAGCAGGGGGAAAGAGGCGGGGTGGTCAGATACGCAGTATTTT. It codes for CASRGKEAGWSDTQYF. The V gene is TRBV28, the J gene TRBJ2-3, with D possibly being TRBD2 (6 bases). Germline V CDR1 and CDR2: MDHEN, SYDVKM. Trimming shortened V by 6 bases and J by 4 bases, and 20 bases separated the two germline ends. The length of the CDR3 is 16 residues.

This chain connects TRBV4-2 to TRBJ1-5, with D maybe TRBD1 (5 bases). Trimming stripped 3 bases from V and 5 bases from J, with 8 bases between. Per germline, CDR1 LGHNA and CDR2 YNFKEQ. The CDR3 loop spans 13 amino acids. The CDR3 loop reads CASSQAGHQPQHF. In DNA form, the CDR3 reads TGTGCCAGCAGCCAGGCGGGGCATCAGCCCCAGCATTTT.

The chain is built from TRBV6-1 and TRBJ1-4; no firm D call. There are 14 residues in the CDR3. Trimming removed 3 bases at V and 8 bases at J, with 13 bases between. Germline assignment: CDR1 MNHNS and CDR2 SASEGT. Written as DNA, the CDR3 is TGTGCCAGCAGTGACCCCACACCGGGGGAAAAACTGTTTTTT. Translated: CASSDPTPGEKLFF.

The chain is built from TRBV13 and TRBJ2-7; tentative D call: TRBD2 (5 bases). There are 15 residues in the CDR3. CDR1 and CDR2 from the germline V gene are PRHDT and FYEKMQ (reference sequence). Trimming stripped 2 bases from V and 4 bases from J, with 15 bases between. The CDR3 bases are TGTGCCAGCAGCTTATACCCCCAAGCGGCTTACGAGCAGTACTTC. It specifies CASSLYPQAAYEQYF.

This rearrangement joins TRBV25-1 to TRBJ1-2; 9 bases are shared with TRBD1. The CDR3 extends over 11 amino acids. Germline-derived CDR1 and CDR2 are MGHDK and SYGVNS. V shed 10 bases, J shed 8 bases, and the junction held 5 bases outside the gene matches. CDR3 residues: CATTGGAGYTF. The CDR3, as DNA: TGTGCCACCACAGGGGGCGCAGGCTACACCTTC.

V is TRBV21-1 and J is TRBJ1-1; the D call TRBD1 from the table was never checked on the DNA. TRBV21-1 is designated a pseudogene. The CDR3 consists of 15 residues. The CDR3 coding sequence is TGTGCCAGCAGCCGGACGCGGACATCGAACACTGAAGCTTTCTTT. This sequence encodes CASSRTRTSNTEAFF.

J is TRBJ1-2 and V is TRBV6-6; perhaps TRBD1 as D (5 bases). V shed 6 bases and J shed 3 bases, with 14 bases lying between them. The germline V gene encodes CDR1 MNHNY and CDR2 SVGAGI (reference sequence). The CDR3 is 14 amino acids. CDR3 nucleotide sequence: TGTGCCAGCAGCCCCGGGGGGGATTACTATGGCTACACCTTC. As protein: CASSPGGDYYGYTF.

The chain is built from TRBV9 and TRBJ1-2, with 9 bases matching TRBD1. The CDR3 runs 15 residues. Germline CDR1 SGDLS, CDR2 YYNGEE. The V gene end was trimmed by 0 bases and the J gene end by 4 bases; junction bases not matched to a gene: 4. CDR3 bases: TGTGCCAGCAGCGTAGCTACAGGGGGCGGCTATGGCTACACCTTC. This gives the protein CASSVATGGGYGYTF.

This chain's CDR3 is CASSPVARSLASDYEQYF. Written as DNA, the CDR3 is TGTGCCAGCTCACCGGTTGCCCGCTCTCTAGCGTCCGACTACGAGCAGTACTTC. The chain joins TRBV18 to TRBJ2-7; TRBD2 is a possible D gene (6 bases). CDR3 length equals 18 residues. Germline CDR1 KGHSH, CDR2 LQKENI. V was trimmed by 3 bases and J by 3 bases, leaving 24 bases between them.

This clone was seen just once. The rearrangement links TRBV7-8 to TRBJ1-1; TRBD1 is a possible D gene (5 bases). V was pared by 5 bases and J by 0 bases, with 16 bases between. The CDR3 runs to 16 residues. Per the germline V gene, CDR1 is SGHVS and CDR2 is FQNEAQ. This chain's CDR3 is CASSHGIRVMNTEAFF. DNA for the CDR3: TGTGCCAGCAGCCACGGTATCAGGGTAATGAACACTGAAGCTTTCTTT. The full variable domain, in which reference TRBV7-8 and TRBJ1-1 provide the parts outside the CDR3, is GAGVSQSPRYKVAKRGQDVALRCDPISGHVSLFWYQQALGQGPEFLTYFQNEAQLDKSGLPSDRFFAERPEGSVSTLKIQRTQQEDSAVYLCASSHGIRVMNTEAFFGQGTRLTVV.

The table lists this clone with a few counts. The genes are TRBV15 and TRBJ1-1; 7 bases are shared with TRBD1. Trimming took 1 base from V and 1 from J; bases not matched to a gene: 0. The CDR3 extends over 14 amino acids. Germline CDR1 is LNHNV and CDR2 is YYDKDF (reference sequence). CDR3 sequence: CATSRGQGNTEAFF. The DNA for the CDR3 is TGTGCCACCAGCAGAGGACAGGGGAACACTGAAGCTTTCTTT. The complete variable domain, with remaining parts taken from reference TRBV15 and TRBJ1-1, reads DAMVIQNPRYQVTQFGKPVTLSCSQTLNHNVMYWYQQKSSQAPKLLFHYYDKDFNNEADTPDNFQSRRPNTSFCFLDIRSPGLGDTAMYLCATSRGQGNTEAFFGQGTRLTVV.

V is TRBV27 and J is TRBJ2-1; D perhaps matches TRBD2 (6 bases). Germline-derived CDR1 and CDR2 are MNHEY and SMNVEV (reference sequence). The length of the CDR3 is 16 residues. Trimming cost V 5 bases and J 1 base, with 15 bases left between them. The CDR3 DNA is TGTGCCAGCAGTCGCCGCCGGGACTTATCCTACAATGAGCAGTTCTTC. This sequence encodes CASSRRRDLSYNEQFF.

This clone appeared once. V is TRBV29-1 and J is TRBJ1-1; D gene ambiguous. Trimming left V 3 bases short and J 3 bases short, with 8 bases between. Germline V gene sequence: CDR1 SQVTM, CDR2 ANQGSEA. CDR3 length equals 12 residues. The CDR3 loop is CSVDLRDTEAFF. DNA of the CDR3: TGCAGCGTTGATTTACGGGACACTGAAGCTTTCTTT.

The chain combines TRBV28 with TRBJ2-1; D possibly corresponds to TRBD1 (5 bases). The CDR3 length is 14 residues. From germline, CDR1 is MDHEN and CDR2 SYDVKM. V was shortened by 7 bases and J by 2 bases, with 12 bases between the two germline ends. The CDR3 reads CASKGANTYNEQFF. CDR3 sequence (DNA): TGTGCCAGCAAAGGGGCTAACACCTACAATGAGCAGTTCTTC.

V and J are TRBV7-2 and TRBJ2-3; 9 nucleotides line up with TRBD2. The junction had 8 bases not matched to a gene; V was cut back by 5 bases and J by 5 bases. The CDR3 runs to 15 residues. CDR1 is SGHTA, CDR2 FQGNSA, per germline. CDR3 region: CASSLGGGGGDTQYF. CDR3 DNA sequence: TGTGCCAGCAGCCTGGGGGGCGGGGGGGGAGATACGCAGTATTTT.

This chain links TRBV5-8 with TRBJ1-2, with D unclear. The V end was cut by 3 bases, the J end by 0 bases, with 9 bases between. Per germline, CDR1 SGHTS and CDR2 YDEGEE. This CDR3 has 14 residues. For the CDR3, the DNA is TGTGCCAGCAGCTCATCCGGGACTAACTATGGCTACACCTTC. The encoded protein is CASSSSGTNYGYTF.

The chain uses TRBV11-3 and TRBJ2-7; tentative D call: TRBD2 (5 bases). The CDR3 totals 12 residues. V shed 4 bases and J shed 5 bases, with 9 bases lying between them. Per the germline V gene, CDR1 is SGHNT and CDR2 is YENEEA. The CDR3 DNA sequence: TGTGCCAGCAGCTCCACTAGAAACGAGCAGTACTTC. Amino acid sequence: CASSSTRNEQYF.

This sequence joins TRBV27 and TRBJ2-7; D perhaps matches TRBD2 (6 bases). Trimming pared 2 bases from V and 6 bases from J, leaving 11 bases between. The germline CDR1 and CDR2 sequences are MNHEY and SMNVEV (reference sequence). The CDR3 is made up of 13 amino acids. The CDR3 DNA follows: TGTGCCAGCAGTTTAAAAGGAGCGGGCGAGCAGTACTTC. This encodes CASSLKGAGEQYF.

The rearrangement uses TRBV15 and TRBJ1-3; D call uncertain. The CDR3 runs to 19 residues. With 4 bases removed from V and 4 bases from J, the gap between germline ends came to 26 bases. Germline assignment: CDR1 LNHNV and CDR2 YYDKDF (reference sequence). CDR3 residues: CATSKANMDLYDSGNTIYF. DNA for the CDR3: TGTGCCACCAGCAAGGCAAACATGGATCTTTATGACTCGGGAAACACCATATATTTT.

The J gene is TRBJ2-3, the V gene TRBV7-8; a possible D gene is TRBD2 (6 bases). Per germline, CDR1 SGHVS and CDR2 FQNEAQ. CDR3 size: 17 residues. Trimming stripped 5 bases from V and 1 base from J, with 19 bases between. The CDR3 coding sequence is TGTGCCAGCAGCCCCGTTTTTCTATTAGCGGGCACAGATACGCAGTATTTT. Its translation is CASSPVFLLAGTDTQYF.

This chain links TRBV7-2 with TRBJ1-5; 11 nucleotides line up with TRBD1. With 6 bases clipped from V and 6 bases from J, the junction kept 10 bases outside the gene matches. Per germline, CDR1 SGHTA and CDR2 FQGNSA. The CDR3 has 16 amino acids. Here the CDR3 DNA reads TGTGCCAGCAGGCGGACAGGGGGCGCATTAGTTCAGCCCCAGCATTTT. Its translation is CASRRTGGALVQPQHF.

This chain uses TRBV25-1 with TRBJ1-1; no clear D gene. Germline lookup yields CDR1 MGHDK and CDR2 SYGVNS. The length of the CDR3 is 15 residues. V lost 0 bases and J lost 5, with 13 bases in between. Here the CDR3 DNA reads TGTGCCAGCAGTGAATATATGGGAGGGTATACTGAAGCTTTCTTT. Residues: CASSEYMGGYTEAFF.

The rearrangement uses TRBV2 and TRBJ1-1; 11 bases are a match to TRBD1. V trimming: 8 bases; J trimming: 1 base; junction bases outside the gene matches: 6. The germline V gene has CDR1 SNHLY and CDR2 FYNNEI. CDR3 length: 15 residues. The CDR3 loop is CASRGQGARNTEAFF. The CDR3 nucleotides are TGTGCCAGCCGAGGACAGGGGGCTAGGAACACTGAAGCTTTCTTT. The variable domain in full, completed from reference TRBV2 and TRBJ1-1, reads EPEVTQTPSHQVTQMGQEVILRCVPISNHLYFYWYRQILGQKVEFLVSFYNNEISEKSEIFDDQFSVERPDGSNFTLKIRSTKLEDSAMYFCASRGQGARNTEAFFGQGTRLTVV.

This chain connects TRBV5-6 to TRBJ2-3; D uncertain. The CDR3 sequence is 14 residues long. V was shortened by 2 bases and J by 4 bases, with 11 bases between the two germline ends. Germline V CDR1 and CDR2: SGHDT, YYEEEE. In nucleotides, the CDR3 is TGTGCCAGCAGCTTTTACGAGGTCCCAGATACGCAGTATTTT. Protein sequence: CASSFYEVPDTQYF.

The chain employs TRBV2 and TRBJ2-6; perhaps TRBD2 as D (6 bases). Germline V gives CDR1 SNHLY, CDR2 FYNNEI. The CDR3 sequence is 15 residues long. V was cut by 8 bases and J by 1 base, with 12 bases left in between. CDR3 protein: CASSGVGSGANVLTF. CDR3 sequence (DNA): TGTGCCAGCTCGGGGGTAGGGTCTGGGGCCAACGTCCTGACTTTC.

The CDR3 sequence: CASSELVPQETQYF. Written as DNA, the CDR3 is TGTGCCAGCTCAGAACTAGTGCCTCAAGAGACCCAGTACTTC. The J gene is TRBJ2-5, the V gene TRBV18; TRBD2 is a possible D gene (5 bases). Germline assignment: CDR1 KGHSH and CDR2 LQKENI. V lost 5 bases to trimming and J lost 2 bases, with 12 bases between them. The CDR3 consists of 14 residues.

The chain joins TRBV7-9 to TRBJ2-5, with 10 bases that match TRBD1. V gave up 5 bases and J gave up 6 bases; unmatched junction bases: 12. This CDR3 has 16 residues. CDR1 SEHNR and CDR2 FQNEAQ come from the germline V gene (reference sequence). The CDR3 spells CASSVLGTGVTKTQYF. CDR3 in DNA: TGTGCCAGCAGCGTATTGGGGACAGGGGTAACGAAGACCCAGTACTTC. The full variable domain, its missing parts supplied by reference TRBV7-9 and TRBJ2-5, is DTGVSQNPRHKITKRGQNVTFRCDPISEHNRLYWYRQTLGQGPEFLTYFQNEAQLEKSRLLSDRFSAERPKGSFSTLEIQRTEQGDSAMYLCASSVLGTGVTKTQYFGPGTRLLVL.

The J gene is TRBJ2-5, the V gene TRBV18; possible D gene TRBD2, 6 bases. The CDR3 totals 15 residues. V was shortened by 3 bases and J by 3 bases, with 14 bases between the two germline ends. Germline V gene data show CDR1 as KGHSH and CDR2 as LQKENI. DNA of the CDR3: TGTGCCAGCTCACCCCTTCCAGGGACTGAAGAGACCCAGTACTTC. As protein: CASSPLPGTEETQYF.